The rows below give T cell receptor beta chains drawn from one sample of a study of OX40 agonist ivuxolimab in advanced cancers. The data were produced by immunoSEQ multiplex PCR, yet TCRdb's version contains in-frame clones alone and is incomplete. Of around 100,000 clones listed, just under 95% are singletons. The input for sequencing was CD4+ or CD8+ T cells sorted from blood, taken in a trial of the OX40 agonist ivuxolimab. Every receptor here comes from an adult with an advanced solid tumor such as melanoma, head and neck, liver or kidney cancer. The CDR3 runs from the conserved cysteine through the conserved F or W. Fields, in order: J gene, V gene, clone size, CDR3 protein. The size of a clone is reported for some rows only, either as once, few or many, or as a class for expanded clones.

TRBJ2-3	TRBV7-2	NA	CASSLVPTDTQYF
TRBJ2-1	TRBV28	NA	CASSLPYSYNEQFF
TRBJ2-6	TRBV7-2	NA	CASSLVGANVLTF
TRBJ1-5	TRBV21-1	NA	CASSKEESSQPQHF
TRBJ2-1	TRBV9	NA	CASSVALAADGEQFF
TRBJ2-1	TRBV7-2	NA	CASSLGTDTNEQFF
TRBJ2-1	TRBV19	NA	CASRGLAGGSYNEQFF
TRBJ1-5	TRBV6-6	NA	CASSHNQPQHF
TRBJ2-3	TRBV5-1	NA	CASTNRGRGTDTQYF
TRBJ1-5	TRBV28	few	CASSVYNQPQHF
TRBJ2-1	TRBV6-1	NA	CASRSGTSGDEQFF
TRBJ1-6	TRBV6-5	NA	CASSYSRGRQHSPLHF
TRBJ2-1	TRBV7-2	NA	CASRSGQGIGEQFF
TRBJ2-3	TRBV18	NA	CASSPTGSTDTQYF
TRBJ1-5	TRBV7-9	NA	CASSLGGGSGNQPQHF
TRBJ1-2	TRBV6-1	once	CASSDQVGTDYGYTF
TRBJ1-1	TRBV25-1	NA	CASSTTRGTGDSTEAFF
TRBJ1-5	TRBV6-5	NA	CASSYSGSGGQPQHF
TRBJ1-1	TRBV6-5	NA	CATHFTGGSTEAFF
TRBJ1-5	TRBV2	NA	CASSEKGPWGNQPQHF
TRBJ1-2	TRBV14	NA	CASSQARHRSYTF
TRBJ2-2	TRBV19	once	CASSTPDSYTGELFF
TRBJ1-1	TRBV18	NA	CASSQTDRDTEAFF
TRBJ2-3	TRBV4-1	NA	CASSQDDYRPDTQYF
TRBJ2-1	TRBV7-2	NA	CASSRDYGLNEQFF
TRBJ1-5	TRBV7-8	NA	CASSTDRADQVGNQPQHF
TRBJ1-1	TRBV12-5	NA	CASGRDMNTEAFF
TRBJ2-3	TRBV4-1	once	CASSQVTSRTDTQYF
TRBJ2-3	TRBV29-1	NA	CSVEGASGPTDTQYF
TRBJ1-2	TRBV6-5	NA	CASRMLGGYTF
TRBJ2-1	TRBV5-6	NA	CASTLTGSYNEQFF
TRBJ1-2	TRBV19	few	CASSTSGRRDYGYTF
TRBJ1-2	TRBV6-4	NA	CASRLSGGDGGYTF
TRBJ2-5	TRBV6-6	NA	CASSYSPGRETQYF
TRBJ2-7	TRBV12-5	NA	CASGLNYPDNYEQYF
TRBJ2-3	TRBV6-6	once	CASSYSGGGWGTQYF
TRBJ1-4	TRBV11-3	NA	CASSPRQGGNEKLFF
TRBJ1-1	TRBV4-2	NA	CASSQGLGLVTEAFF
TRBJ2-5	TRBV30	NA	CAWSVRGLAGQETQYF
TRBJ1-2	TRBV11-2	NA	CASSRGRTQYGYTF
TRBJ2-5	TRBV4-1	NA	CASSQLGLPQETQYF
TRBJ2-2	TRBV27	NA	CASSIYRESGELFF
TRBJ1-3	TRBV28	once	CASSSPGGSSGNTIYF
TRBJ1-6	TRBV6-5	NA	CASSYLPPLYNSPLHF
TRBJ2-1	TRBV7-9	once	CASSTGQGMSYNEQFF
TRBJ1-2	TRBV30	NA	CAWSVIPRNYGYTF
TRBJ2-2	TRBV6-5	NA	CASSYISGDTGELFF